The 5 T cell receptor beta chains reported below all come from one sample, sequenced in a study of blood T cell repertoires in COVID-19. Clones were sequenced by immunoSEQ multiplex PCR, and TCRdb holds only the in-frame ones, with some missing. This sample has about 120,000 clones, with about four fifths found just once. Sequenced material: peripheral blood. These receptors were collected from a man aged 60 to 75 with acute or convalescent COVID-19.

The chain links TRBV7-8 to TRBJ2-3; 7 bases map to TRBD1. CDR1 is SGHVS and CDR2 is FQNEAQ in the germline V gene. There are 15 residues in the CDR3. After removal of 4 bases from V and 5 bases from J, the junction contained 9 bases not matched to a gene. CDR3 protein: CASSSYRGGKDTQYF. DNA of the CDR3: TGTGCCAGCAGCTCTTACAGGGGTGGTAAAGATACGCAGTATTTT.

V gene TRBV5-1 combines with J gene TRBJ2-7, with 11 bases matching TRBD2. The CDR3 has 15 residues. Germline V gives CDR1 SGHRS, CDR2 YFSETQ. V was clipped by 4 bases and J by 5 bases; unmatched bases: 8. CDR3 coding DNA: TGCGCCAGCAGCGTTACTAGCGGGAGTCCCCACGAGCAGTACTTC. Residues: CASSVTSGSPHEQYF.

V and J are TRBV3-1 (or the pseudogene TRBV3-2) and TRBJ2-3, with 9 bases matching TRBD1. The CDR3 contains 16 residues. V lost 4 bases to trimming and J lost 6 bases; unmatched junction nucleotides: 11. Germline V gives CDR1 LGHDT, CDR2 YNNKEL (reference sequence). The CDR3 bases are TGTGCCAGCAGCCTCCGGGACAGGGCCTCGGGGGATACGCAGTATTTT. This codes for CASSLRDRASGDTQYF.

The chain uses TRBV5-1 and TRBJ2-3; 11 bases fit TRBD2. The germline CDR1 and CDR2 sequences are SGHRS and YFSETQ. The trim removed 2 bases at V and 3 bases at J, leaving 5 bases unmatched. This CDR3 is built from 16 residues. CDR3 region: CASSLARLAGTDTQYF. CDR3 nucleotides: TGCGCCAGCAGCTTAGCGAGACTAGCGGGAACAGATACGCAGTATTTT.

This clone was detected only a few times. CDR3 sequence: CASSSPLSTEAFF. The CDR3 DNA reads TGTGCCAGCAGTTCCCCACTGAGCACTGAAGCTTTCTTT. V usage is TRBV28 and J usage is TRBJ1-1; D is uncertain. The germline gives CDR1 MDHEN, CDR2 SYDVKM. V gave up 4 bases and J gave up 4 bases, with 10 bases separating them. The CDR3 loop spans 13 amino acids.